The clone carrying this T cell receptor beta chain was seen at least ten times. Its specificity is unknown. TCRdb independently ran MiXCR on the RT-PCR reads; one entry per CDR3 protein. The repertoire holds about 700,000 distinct CDR3 sequences, with roughly 14% as singletons. This record belongs to a study of response to subunit inactivated influenza vaccine. Study-wide points: The authors proposed limited new T cell recruitment per seasonal influenza vaccination.

The CDR3 consists of 14 residues. V was trimmed by 6 bases and J by 6 bases, leaving 15 bases between them. The material was PBMCs from blood, obtained approximately 13 days after vaccination. This clonotype originated in a man aged 45-65 years who received an inactivated influenza vaccine. The rearrangement uses TRBV12-3 or TRBV12-4 and TRBJ2-1; tentative D call: TRBD2 (5 bases). The CDR3 DNA reads as TGTGCCAGCAGGGCGGGTCAAGGCCGCAATGAGCAGTTCTTC. Translating gives CASRAGQGRNEQFF.